This T cell receptor (beta chain) derives from a study of T cells in Graves' hyperthyroidism and ophthalmopathy. V lost 9 bases, J lost 2 bases, and 6 bases stayed unmatched. This CDR3 contains 13 residues. Germline-derived CDR1 and CDR2 are ENHRY and SYGVKD. This clonotype occurred many times. RNA transcripts yielded amplified TCR beta CDR3 regions. First-round RT-PCR of the TCR CDR3 relied on the HTBI primer set. Using its own MiXCR run on the multiplex PCR reads, TCRdb lists one record per CDR3 protein. The sample records roughly 350,000 distinct CDR3 sequences, about an eighth being singletons. Sample: blood. The sequence was collected from a woman aged 40-49 years with Graves' ophthalmopathy. The chain couples TRBV10-3 to TRBJ1-2, with 7 bases identical to TRBD1. Here the CDR3 reads CAIAVTGNYGYTF. As DNA, the CDR3 is TGTGCCATAGCCGTGACAGGGAACTATGGCTACACCTTC.